This T cell receptor (beta chain) was retrieved from a study of immune evolution from preneoplasia to lung adenocarcinoma. Findings and caveats of the study: Clonality was highest in normal lung, lower in later-stage lesions apparently.

Details on this clone: Its antigen is unidentified.

Profiling relied on immunoSEQ multiplex PCR, and the TCRdb table lists in-frame clones only, not all of them. Here the sample spans approximately 4,900 clones, roughly 86% being singletons. After pathologic assessment, macro-dissection selected premalignant or tumor cells for extraction. Germline assignment: CDR1 MNHEY and CDR2 SMNVEV (reference sequence). V shed 7 bases and J 4 bases; nucleotides not matched to a gene: 18. This CDR3 has 17 residues. The specimen sequenced was FFPE invasive lung adenocarcinoma tissue. This chain joins TRBV27 and TRBJ1-2; 7 bases are shared with TRBD1. This receptor was identified in a person aged 45 to 59 with lung adenocarcinoma. For the CDR3, the DNA is TGTGCCAGCAACCCCAGGGGGGGATCGGTCCCCGCCTATGGCTACACCTTC. Its protein product is CASNPRGGSVPAYGYTF.